One and the same sample provided the 8 T cell receptor beta chains below, sequenced in a study of glioma-infiltrating T cells. Amplification of TCR alpha and beta CDR3 regions from RNA used iRepertoire nested multiplex PCR. TCRdb reprocessed the multiplex PCR reads via MiXCR and lists one record per CDR3 protein. The data show 3,400 or so distinct CDR3 sequences, roughly 45% seen once. Material: glioma tissue, nonneoplastic brain tissue, or PBMCs (not recorded which). The receptors stem from a human donor with low-grade glioma or glioblastoma, undergoing nonglioma brain surgery, or in good health (not recorded which).

This clonotype was observed once. The V gene is TRBV6-5, the J gene TRBJ2-1; 8 bases align to TRBD2. With 2 bases clipped from V and 8 bases from J, the junction kept 11 bases outside the gene matches. Germline V CDR1 and CDR2: MNHEY, SVGAGI. The CDR3 covers 16 residues. This chain's CDR3 is CASSYPSGGPGDEQFF. The DNA of the CDR3 is TGTGCCAGCAGTTACCCCAGCGGGGGACCGGGGGATGAGCAGTTCTTC.

Points on this clonotype: This may be a read error, as it is one base from a much larger clone. V gene TRBV12-3 or TRBV12-4 combines with J gene TRBJ2-7, with unresolved D. This CDR3 is 13 amino acids long. In DNA form, the CDR3 reads TGTGCCAGCAGTTTAGGAAGAAACTACGTGCAGTACTTC. Translation: CASSLGRNYVQYF.

Remarks on this clonotype: Since a much larger clone is just one base distant, this may be a read error. The chain has TRBV18 and TRBJ2-7, with 7 bases identical to TRBD1. From germline, CDR1 is KGHSH and CDR2 LQKENI. The CDR3 contains 14 residues. This CDR3 reads CASSPDRNSYKQYF. CDR3 nucleotides: TGTGCCAGCTCACCGGACAGGAACTCCTACAAGCAGTACTTC.

The chain has TRBV6-2 or TRBV6-3 and TRBJ2-1; 12 bases match TRBD2. The CDR3 runs to 17 residues. V trimming: 6 bases; J trimming: 6 bases; junction bases outside the gene matches: 12. CDR1 is MNHEY and CDR2 is SVGEGT in the germline V gene. This chain's CDR3 is CASSYRTSGIPSNEQFF. The CDR3 region has the DNA TGTGCCAGCAGCTATAGGACTAGCGGGATACCATCCAATGAGCAGTTCTTC.

Concerning this clonotype itself: A much more abundant neighbour one base away suggests this may be a read error. The chain employs TRBV7-2 and TRBJ1-4, with TRBD1 matching 8 bases. The CDR3 runs 15 residues. Germline CDR1 and CDR2: SGHTA and FQGNSA. CDR3 in DNA: TGTGCCGGCAGCGTCGACAGGGGAACTAATGAAAAACTGTTTTTT. The encoded protein is CAGSVDRGTNEKLFF.

This clonotype was counted a few times. The chain combines TRBV12-3 or TRBV12-4 with TRBJ2-3; 11 positions match TRBD2. V lost 1 base, J lost 5 bases, and 8 bases stayed unmatched. This CDR3 has 17 amino acids. The DNA for the CDR3 is TGTGCCAGCAGTTTAGTTTTTAGCGGGGGGGCCGGAGATACGCAGTATTTT. It encodes CASSLVFSGGAGDTQYF.

By share, this clonotype ranks as large. V is TRBV11-2 and J is TRBJ2-3; D unresolved. Germline-derived CDR1 and CDR2 are SGHAT and FQNNGV. The length of the CDR3 is 14 residues. Trimming removed 6 bases at V and 2 bases at J, with 12 bases between. The CDR3 here is CASSALGPTDTQYF. In DNA, the CDR3 is TGTGCCAGCAGTGCGTTAGGCCCCACAGATACGCAGTATTTT.

For this clonotype: A much larger clone lies one base from this, so it may be a read error. V is TRBV6-1 and J is TRBJ1-2, with 7 nucleotides matching TRBD1. The CDR3 sequence is 14 residues long. Germline V gene sequence: CDR1 MNHNS, CDR2 SASEGT. CDR3 in DNA: TGTGTCATCAGATCCGGGACAGTCCTCTATGGCTACACCTTC. Translated, it gives CVIRSGTVLYGYTF.